This T cell receptor beta chain was found in a study of T cells in tumors after PD-1 blockade. Assay used: immunoSEQ multiplex PCR; TCRdb lists only in-frame clones, some missing. The sample comprises 40,000 to 55,000 clones, roughly three quarters of which are singletons, and around 17% rests with the top ten. The CDR3 extends over 14 amino acids. The germline V gene encodes CDR1 MDHEN and CDR2 SYDVKM. Between the trimmed V and J ends, which lost 6 bases and 3 bases, there was a span of 11 bases. The source of this sequence is a human donor with basal cell carcinoma. This specimen was PBMCs, taken before anti-PD-1 treatment. V gene TRBV28 combines with J gene TRBJ1-4; TRBD1 might be the D (6 bases). Here the CDR3 DNA reads TGTGCCAGCAGGCGGGGGGGGCCTAATGAAAAACTGTTTTTT. This encodes CASRRGGPNEKLFF.